The 3 T cell receptor beta chains reported below all come from one sample, sequenced in a study of T cell changes during pregnancy in multiple sclerosis. Data came from immunoSEQ multiplex PCR; TCRdb stores just in-frame clones and leaves some out. This table has fewer than 50,000 clones, 88% appearing once. Sequencing used CD8+ T cells from peripheral blood mononuclear cells, obtained in the third trimester of pregnancy. These receptor sequences come from a female donor with multiple sclerosis, enrolled in a pregnancy study.

This chain connects TRBV6-5 to TRBJ1-1; D gene uncertain. The CDR3 has 12 residues. Germline lookup yields CDR1 MNHEY and CDR2 SVGAGI. V was trimmed by 5 bases and J by 8 bases, leaving 12 bases between them. This chain's CDR3 is CASSPDTNEAFF. The CDR3 DNA reads TGTGCCAGCAGTCCCGACACGAACGAAGCTTTCTTT.

The J gene is TRBJ1-1, the V gene TRBV5-1; tentatively, D is TRBD1 (5 bases). Germline V gene sequence: CDR1 SGHRS, CDR2 YFSETQ. CDR3 length: 12 amino acids. V lost 1 base and J lost 11, with 12 bases in between. CDR3 DNA: TGCGCCAGCAGCTTGTCCGGGGGGAGCGCTTTCTTT. Protein product: CASSLSGGSAFF.

This clone was seen more than once but under ten times. The chain is built from TRBV7-2 and TRBJ1-5; D uncertain. Trimming took 5 bases from V and 4 from J, leaving 9 bases between them. Germline CDR1 SGHTA, CDR2 FQGNSA. The CDR3 runs 13 residues. Written as DNA, the CDR3 is TGTGCCAGCAGCCCGAGACTTAATCAGCCCCAGCATTTT. It codes for CASSPRLNQPQHF.